Presented here are 30 T cell receptor beta chains from one specimen sequenced in a study of CD4 T cells in relation to SARS-CoV-2 and coronaviruses. Unexposed donor CD4+ T cells date from about 2011-2018, before the COVID-19 pandemic. Generated by immunoSEQ multiplex PCR, the TCRdb table keeps only in-frame clones and is missing some. The sample carries under 90,000 clones, roughly 93% recorded once. The sequencing sample was made of naive CD4+ T cells from PBMCs. Subset: naive CD4+ T cells isolated by negative enrichment. Receptors were obtained from a human donor in good health.

The chain combines TRBV9 with TRBJ1-4; D is undetermined. Per germline, CDR1 SGDLS and CDR2 YYNGEE. This CDR3 region has 13 residues. Trimming pared 0 bases from V and 7 bases from J, leaving 7 bases between. This CDR3 reads CASSVVPREKLFF. The CDR3 DNA sequence: TGTGCCAGCAGCGTAGTTCCTCGTGAAAAACTGTTTTTT.

This clone was detected a few times. The V call is TRBV28, the J call TRBJ1-1; 10 bases agree with TRBD1. Germline V lookup: CDR1 MDHEN, CDR2 SYDVKM. The ends lost 7 bases at V and 4 bases at J; junction bases unmatched: 3. There are 13 residues in the CDR3. The CDR3 is CASTGQGGTEAFF. CDR3 nucleotides: TGTGCCAGCACAGGACAGGGGGGCACTGAAGCTTTCTTT. The entire variable domain, with the rest obtained from reference TRBV28 and TRBJ1-1, is as follows: DVKVTQSSRYLVKRTGEKVFLECVQDMDHENMFWYRQDPGLGLRLIYFSYDVKMKEKGDIPEGYSVSREKKERFSLILESASTNQTSMYLCASTGQGGTEAFFGQGTRLTVV.

This chain uses TRBV11-3 with TRBJ2-7, with D possibly being TRBD1 (7 bases). CDR3 length: 17 amino acids. From germline, CDR1 is SGHNT and CDR2 YENEEA. The V gene lost 1 base and the J gene lost 4 bases, with 20 bases spanning the gap. Written as DNA, the CDR3 is TGTGCCAGCAGCTTAGTTAGGAGGGGGCCCCACCAATACGAGCAGTACTTC. Translated, it gives CASSLVRRGPHQYEQYF.

This clone was picked up one time. The chain is built from TRBV28 and TRBJ2-4; D gene unclear. Germline loops: CDR1 MDHEN, CDR2 SYDVKM. Between the trimmed V and J ends, which lost 4 bases and 3 bases, there was a span of 13 bases. The CDR3 runs 15 residues. The CDR3 is CASSYTSTGKNIQYF. The CDR3 bases are TGTGCCAGCAGTTACACCTCGACGGGCAAAAACATTCAGTACTTC.

The V and J genes are TRBV7-2 and TRBJ2-1, with 11 bases fitting TRBD2. CDR1 and CDR2 from the germline V gene are SGHTA and FQGNSA. The ends lost 5 bases at V and 7 bases at J; junction bases unmatched: 4. CDR3 length: 14 residues. DNA of the CDR3: TGTGCCAGCAGCACTAGCGGGAGTTGGAATGAGCAGTTCTTC. It codes for CASSTSGSWNEQFF.

This clone was seen more than once but under ten times. This rearrangement joins TRBV2 to TRBJ1-3, with 7 bases identical to TRBD1. In germline, CDR1 is SNHLY, CDR2 FYNNEI. The CDR3 has 14 residues. V was clipped by 4 bases and J by 1 base; unmatched bases: 1. The CDR3 DNA reads TGTGCCAGCAGTGGACAGGGTTCTGGAAACACCATATATTTT. Its translation: CASSGQGSGNTIYF.

The V call is TRBV18, the J call TRBJ1-6, with 8 nucleotides matching TRBD1. V lost 6 bases to trimming and J lost 6 bases; unmatched junction nucleotides: 7. The CDR3 covers 15 residues. Germline-derived CDR1 and CDR2 are KGHSH and LQKENI. The CDR3 bases are TGTGCCAGCTCGACAGGACAGGGTGGTAATTCACCCCTCCACTTT. This encodes CASSTGQGGNSPLHF.

This clone showed up just a few times. CDR3 sequence reads: CASSRGNTIYF. The CDR3 nucleotides read TGTGCCAGCAGCCGAGGAAACACCATATATTTT. The V and J genes are TRBV16 and TRBJ1-3; D gene ambiguous. From germline, CDR1 is KGHSY and CDR2 FQNENV. CDR3 length: 11 residues. The V and J ends lost 4 bases and 4 bases respectively, with 2 bases between them.

This clone occurred once. The chain recombines TRBV18 with TRBJ2-2; possibly TRBD1 for D (6 bases). Germline CDR1 reads KGHSH; CDR2 reads LQKENI. V gave up 1 base and J gave up 4 bases, with 13 bases separating them. The CDR3 runs 16 residues. The CDR3 here is CASSPLGAVRTGELFF. The CDR3 nucleotides are TGTGCCAGCTCACCACTGGGGGCAGTTCGCACCGGGGAGCTGTTTTTT. The full variable domain, its missing parts supplied by reference TRBV18 and TRBJ2-2, is NAGVMQNPRHLVRRRGQEARLRCSPMKGHSHVYWYRQLPEEGLKFMVYLQKENIIDESGMPKERFSAEFPKEGPSILRIQQVVRGDSAAYFCASSPLGAVRTGELFFGEGSRLTVL.

This rearrangement joins TRBV5-4 to TRBJ2-2; the D is unclear. The V end was cut by 0 bases, the J end by 5 bases, with 11 bases between. This CDR3 has 15 residues. CDR1 is SGHNT, CDR2 YYREEE, per germline (reference sequence). The CDR3 here is CASSLDRVSTGELFF. CDR3 nucleotides: TGTGCCAGCAGCTTGGATCGAGTATCAACCGGGGAGCTGTTTTTT.

CDR3 sequence reads: CASSQDEGMGGYTF. DNA for the CDR3: TGCGCCAGCAGCCAAGATGAGGGGATGGGTGGCTACACCTTC. The chain combines TRBV4-3 with TRBJ1-2; tentatively, D is TRBD1 (5 bases). The V end was cut by 0 bases, the J end by 7 bases, with 12 bases between. Germline assignment: CDR1 LGHNA and CDR2 YSLEER. The CDR3 sequence is 14 residues long.

The J gene is TRBJ2-1, the V gene TRBV5-1, with TRBD2 as a possible D gene (6 bases). The V gene's germline CDR1 is SGHRS and CDR2 YFSETQ. The CDR3 is 14 amino acids. Trimming cost V 4 bases and J 3 bases, with 11 bases left between them. The CDR3 DNA reads as TGCGCCAGCAGCGACCAGGGACTCTACAATGAGCAGTTCTTC. Its translation: CASSDQGLYNEQFF.

The V call is TRBV3-1 (or the pseudogene TRBV3-2), the J call TRBJ1-2; tentatively, D is TRBD1 (5 bases). The germline CDR1 and CDR2 sequences are LGHDT and YNNKEL (reference sequence). Trimming left V 0 bases short and J 4 bases short, with 12 bases between. This CDR3 has 15 amino acids. The DNA of the CDR3 is TGTGCCAGCAGCCAAGATAGGGCCGGGACCTATGGCTACACCTTC. Protein sequence: CASSQDRAGTYGYTF.

This chain joins TRBV7-2 and TRBJ2-1, with 15 bases lining up with TRBD2. The V segment lost 5 bases and the J segment 9 bases; nucleotides outside the gene matches: 11. The CDR3 totals 17 residues. In germline, CDR1 is SGHTA, CDR2 FQGNSA. CDR3 nucleotide sequence: TGTGCCAGCAGCCCGATCGGGACTAGCGGGGGGCCAATTGAGCAGTTCTTC. Residues: CASSPIGTSGGPIEQFF.

This sequence joins TRBV10-1 and TRBJ2-7; 7 bases are a match to TRBD1. CDR1 and CDR2 (germline): WNHNN, SYGVQD (reference sequence). The V gene end was trimmed by 5 bases and the J gene end by 1 base; junction bases not matched to a gene: 11. The CDR3 extends over 16 amino acids. CDR3 in amino acids: CASSPQPGQQSYEQYF. CDR3 coding DNA: TGCGCCAGCAGTCCGCAGCCGGGACAGCAGTCCTACGAGCAGTACTTC.

The count of this clone is one. The rearrangement uses TRBV6-1 and TRBJ1-3; D is unclear. V shed 3 bases and J shed 4 bases, with 4 bases lying between them. CDR3 length equals 12 residues. Germline CDR1 is MNHNS and CDR2 is SASEGT. DNA of the CDR3: TGTGCCAGCAGTGACCCCGGAAACACCATATATTTT. Its protein product is CASSDPGNTIYF.

Notes on this clone: Compared with germline, one end of the junction differs, possibly owing to a read error. This chain links TRBV7-7 with TRBJ2-2; possible D gene TRBD2, 5 bases. The germline CDR1 and CDR2 sequences are SSHAT and FNYEAQ (reference sequence). CDR3 length equals 14 residues. The CDR3 spells CASSSTRVDGELFF. The CDR3 bases are TGTGCTAGCAGCTCAACTAGGGTTGACGGGGAGCTGTTTTTT. Full variable domain (outside the CDR3, taken from reference TRBV7-7 and TRBJ2-2): GAGVSQSPRYKVTKRGQDVTLRCDPISSHATLYWYQQALGQGPEFLTYFNYEAQPDKSGLPSDRFSAERPEGSISTLTIQRTEQRDSAMYRCASSSTRVDGELFFGEGSRLTVL.

V and J are TRBV20-1 and TRBJ2-7; D is ambiguous. V gave up 7 bases and J gave up 5 bases, with 9 bases separating them. The germline gives CDR1 DFQATT, CDR2 SNEGSKA (reference sequence). This CDR3 contains 10 residues. CDR3 DNA sequence: TGCAGTGTCGCGACCCACGAGCAGTACTTC. It translates to CSVATHEQYF.

J is TRBJ2-1 and V is TRBV25-1; 10 bases agree with TRBD2. The trim removed 3 bases at V and 2 bases at J, leaving 1 base unmatched. This CDR3 comprises 15 residues. Per germline, CDR1 MGHDK and CDR2 SYGVNS. The CDR3 coding sequence is TGTGCCAGCAGTGATAGCGGGAGGCCCTACAATGAGCAGTTCTTC. It codes for CASSDSGRPYNEQFF.

The rearrangement uses TRBV7-2 and TRBJ1-4, with 8 bases matching TRBD1. The CDR3 covers 15 residues. V gave up 2 bases and J gave up 5 bases; unmatched junction bases: 4. CDR1 and CDR2 from the germline V gene are SGHTA and FQGNSA. The CDR3 coding sequence is TGTGCCAGCAGCTTACAGGGGGCCAAGAATGAAAAACTGTTTTTT. The encoded protein is CASSLQGAKNEKLFF.

This chain connects TRBV6-4 to TRBJ2-7, with D unclear. The length of the CDR3 is 14 residues. Per germline, CDR1 MRHNA and CDR2 SNTAGT. The V end lost 0 bases, the J end lost 4 bases, and 10 bases lay between the germline ends. The CDR3 loop reads CASSDSESLYEQYF. CDR3 coding DNA: TGTGCCAGCAGTGACTCTGAGAGCCTATACGAGCAGTACTTC.

About this clone itself: The junction shows a germline mismatch at one end, possibly a read error. The rearrangement uses TRBV15 and TRBJ1-2; D is possibly TRBD1 (5 bases). CDR3 length equals 11 residues. Looked up from germline, CDR1 is LNHNV and CDR2 is YYDKDF (reference sequence). The CDR3 loop reads CATSSPGPGNF. CDR3 DNA: TGTGCCACCAGCAGCCCGGGACCAGGAAACTTC. Combining the CDR3 with reference TRBV15 and TRBJ1-2 gives the whole variable domain DAMVIQNPRYQVTQFGKPVTLSCSQTLNHNVMYWYQQKSSQAPKLLFHYYDKDFNNEADTPDNFQSRRPNTSFCFLDIRSPGLGDTAMYLCATSSPGPGNFGSGTRLTVV.

J is TRBJ2-7 and V is TRBV5-1; D not certain. V shed 5 bases and J shed 2 bases, with 8 bases lying between them. Germline CDR1 and CDR2: SGHRS and YFSETQ. This CDR3 is built from 12 residues. The DNA of the CDR3 is TGCGCCAGCAGGAGAGACACCTACGAGCAGTACTTC. Encoded protein: CASRRDTYEQYF. Combining the CDR3 with reference TRBV5-1 and TRBJ2-7 gives the whole variable domain KAGVTQTPRYLIKTRGQQVTLSCSPISGHRSVSWYQQTPGQGLQFLFEYFSETQRNKGNFPGRFSGRQFSNSRSEMNVSTLELGDSALYLCASRRDTYEQYFGPGTRLTVT.

The CDR3 loop reads CASSLALEGIDYGYTF. In DNA, the CDR3 is TGTGCCAGCAGCTTGGCCTTAGAGGGAATCGACTATGGCTACACCTTC. The chain has TRBV5-4 and TRBJ1-2; D ambiguous. Germline V gives CDR1 SGHNT, CDR2 YYREEE (reference sequence). The length of the CDR3 is 16 residues. V was pared by 0 bases and J by 3 bases, with 15 bases between.

This clone is a singleton in its sample. Written as DNA, the CDR3 is TGCGCCAGCAAAGGGACTAGCGGGAACAATGAGCAGTTCTTC. Amino acids: CASKGTSGNNEQFF. The chain recombines TRBV5-1 with TRBJ2-1; 13 bases match TRBD2. Trimming removed 6 bases from V and 5 bases from J; junction bases left unmatched: 2. The CDR3 is 14 residues long. The V gene's germline CDR1 is SGHRS and CDR2 YFSETQ.

V and J are TRBV7-2 and TRBJ1-2; D not certain. The CDR3 is made up of 14 amino acids. V lost 4 bases, J lost 3 bases, and 12 bases lay in between. Germline assignment: CDR1 SGHTA and CDR2 FQGNSA. CDR3 bases: TGTGCCAGCAGCTATCCACTTTTAGACTATGGCTACACCTTC. Its translation: CASSYPLLDYGYTF.

The chain has TRBV12-5 and TRBJ2-3; D gene uncertain. The length of the CDR3 is 12 residues. Germline V CDR1 and CDR2: LGHNT, FRNRAP. Trimming left V 3 bases short and J 8 bases short, with 9 bases between. The CDR3 DNA follows: TGTGCTAGTGGTTTAAATCAGGCTACGCAGTATTTT. As protein: CASGLNQATQYF.

The chain combines TRBV5-1 with TRBJ2-3; D possibly uses TRBD1 or TRBD2 (5 bases each). This CDR3 comprises 14 residues. V dropped 4 bases and J dropped 10 bases, with 19 bases sitting between them. The germline CDR1 and CDR2 sequences are SGHRS and YFSETQ. The CDR3 DNA is TGCGCCAGCAGCGTCCGGGACCGGAATAATCCGCAGTATTTT. This translates into CASSVRDRNNPQYF.

J is TRBJ2-7 and V is TRBV4-1; D remains ambiguous. The CDR3 runs to 16 residues. Trimming stripped 4 bases from V and 1 base from J, with 17 bases between. Germline CDR1 reads MGHRA; CDR2 reads YSYEKL. CDR3 loop: CASSRHSGTVSYEQYF. The CDR3, as DNA: TGCGCCAGCAGCCGCCATTCCGGAACCGTATCCTACGAGCAGTACTTC.

The chain couples TRBV11-2 to TRBJ1-6; 7 positions agree with TRBD1. J gave up 4 bases and V 5 bases, and 11 bases lay outside the gene matches. CDR1 and CDR2 from the germline V gene are SGHAT and FQNNGV. This CDR3 spans 17 amino acids. CDR3 nucleotide sequence: TGTGCCAGCAGCACGAGATCCGGGACAGAATATAATTCACCCCTCCACTTT. Translation gives CASSTRSGTEYNSPLHF. The full variable domain, in which reference TRBV11-2 and TRBJ1-6 provide the parts outside the CDR3, is EAGVAQSPRYKIIEKRQSVAFWCNPISGHATLYWYQQILGQGPKLLIQFQNNGVVDDSQLPKDRFSAERLKGVDSTLKIQPAKLEDSAVYLCASSTRSGTEYNSPLHFGNGTRLTVT.